This TCR beta chain was identified in a study of blood T cell repertoires in COVID-19. Study-wide background: Whether acute or convalescent, the COVID-19 samples came from the United States, Italy and Spain. Sources were T cells, B-cell-depleted T cells, or PBMCs; the material itself was cDNA or gDNA.

This CDR3 has 14 residues. V lost 4 bases to trimming and J lost 1 base, with 10 bases between them. CDR1 is LGHNA and CDR2 is YSLEER in the germline V gene. Authors' processing steps: Reference gene primer amplification yielded estimated nucleated cell counts. Some clones are missing from TCRdb's copy, which holds only in-frame ones; the method was immunoSEQ multiplex PCR. That table furnishes V, J and clone size, whereas the DNA furnished D and trimming. The repertoire includes approximately 100,000 clones, more than 80% of them detected once, and approximately 31% sits in the top ten. The rearrangement joins TRBV4-3 to TRBJ1-1; perhaps TRBD1 as D (5 bases). Sequences were obtained from peripheral blood. This TCR came from a woman older than 75 with acute or convalescent COVID-19. The chain's CDR3 is CASSRTTENTEAFF. For the CDR3, the DNA is TGCGCCAGCAGCCGAACGACAGAGAACACTGAAGCTTTCTTT.